The 9 T cell receptor beta chains below come from one sample, sequenced in a study of CD8+CD57+ T cells in acquired aplastic anemia. The TCR beta profiling, which covered VDJ combination and CDR3 sequence, was carried out using genomic DNA as the template. MiXCR, run by TCRdb on the reads, gives a single entry per CDR3 protein. Of around 200,000 distinct CDR3 sequences listed, around three fifths are singletons. Patients selected for sequencing had displayed CD8+CD57+ cell expansion by flow cytometry. The sequenced sample consisted of sorted CD4+, CD8+, or CD8+CD57+ T cells (not recorded which) from PBMCs. Receptor source: a human donor with aplastic anemia.

This clonotype came up once. This chain uses TRBV19 with TRBJ2-7; 7 nucleotides match TRBD1. CDR1 and CDR2 from the germline V gene are LNHDA and SQIVND (reference sequence). The CDR3 consists of 15 residues. The J segment lost 1 base and the V segment lost 4 bases, leaving 7 bases of the junction unmatched. As DNA, the CDR3 is TGTGCCAGTAGTAAGGACAGGCCTTCGTCCTACGAGCAGTACTTC. Protein: CASSKDRPSSYEQYF. The complete variable domain, with remaining parts taken from reference TRBV19 and TRBJ2-7, reads DGGITQSPKYLFRKEGQNVTLSCEQNLNHDAMYWYRQDPGQGLRLIYYSQIVNDFQKGDIAEGYSVSREKKESFPLTVTSAQKNPTAFYLCASSKDRPSSYEQYFGPGTRLTVT.

The chain is built from TRBV2 and TRBJ2-5; 7 bases fit TRBD1. From germline, CDR1 is SNHLY and CDR2 FYNNEI. The ends lost 7 bases at V and 5 bases at J; junction bases unmatched: 10. There are 14 residues in the CDR3. The DNA of the CDR3 is TGTGCCAGCAAAACTTACAGGGGCGGGGAGACCCAGTACTTC. Its protein product is CASKTYRGGETQYF.

This rearrangement joins TRBV25-1 to TRBJ1-3, with 8 nucleotides matching TRBD1. V shed 5 bases and J 0 bases; nucleotides not matched to a gene: 9. Germline loops: CDR1 MGHDK, CDR2 SYGVNS. The CDR3 runs to 17 residues. The CDR3: CASSNRQGMNSGNTIYF. The CDR3 DNA reads as TGTGCCAGCAGTAACCGACAGGGGATGAACTCTGGAAACACCATATATTTT.

This chain links TRBV6-5 with TRBJ2-7, with D unresolved. Germline lookup yields CDR1 MNHEY and CDR2 SVGAGI. Trimming shortened V by 2 bases and J by 3 bases, and 11 bases separated the two germline ends. CDR3 length: 14 amino acids. The CDR3 protein is CASSYRIGVYEQYF. Written as DNA, the CDR3 is TGTGCCAGCAGTTACCGGATAGGAGTCTACGAGCAGTACTTC.

This chain links TRBV14 with TRBJ2-1, with 9 bases identical to TRBD2. The CDR3 extends over 15 amino acids. Germline V gives CDR1 SGHDN, CDR2 FVKESK. With V trimmed by 5 bases and J by 8 bases, 10 bases remained unmatched. CDR3 in DNA: TGTGCCAGCAGCTTCGGGACTAGCTCTTTCCATGAGCAGTTCTTC. Protein sequence: CASSFGTSSFHEQFF.

The sample holds a few counts of this clonotype. The V call is TRBV7-2, the J call TRBJ1-2, with unresolved D. The germline CDR1 and CDR2 sequences are SGHTA and FQGNSA. The V end lost 1 base, the J end lost 4 bases, and 16 bases lay between the germline ends. CDR3 length: 16 amino acids. The CDR3 protein is CASSLEVGGSTYGYTF. CDR3 nucleotides: TGTGCCAGCAGCTTAGAAGTAGGAGGTAGTACCTATGGCTACACCTTC.

A remark on this clonotype: Germline and junction disagree at one end, which may indicate a read error. The chain has TRBV7-8 and TRBJ2-1, with 7 nucleotides matching TRBD2. The CDR3 extends over 16 amino acids. The germline V gene encodes CDR1 SGHVS and CDR2 FQNEAQ. For the CDR3, the DNA is TGCGCCAGCAGCCAAGCAGCGGGGAGCTCCTACAATGAGCAGTTCTTC. It specifies CASSQAAGSSYNEQFF. Together with reference TRBV7-8 and TRBJ2-1, the CDR3 gives the full variable domain: GAGVSQSPRYKVAKRGQDVALRCDPISGHVSLFWYQQALGQGPEFLTYFQNEAQLDKSGLPSDRFFAERPEGSVSTLKIQRTQQEDSAVYLCASSQAAGSSYNEQFFGPGTRLTVL.

As concerns this clonotype: The junction and the germline gene differ at one end; a read error may be behind it. The genes are TRBV19 and TRBJ1-2; the D gene is possibly TRBD1 (5 bases). Germline V lookup: CDR1 LNHDA, CDR2 SQIVND (reference sequence). CDR3 size: 13 residues. CDR3 sequence reads: CASSMLAQEIPYF. CDR3 coding DNA: TGTGCCAGTAGTATGCTGGCACAGGAGATCCCGTACTTC.

The rearrangement joins TRBV20-1 to TRBJ2-7, with D tentatively TRBD1 (7 bases). Trimming took 6 bases from V and 6 from J, leaving 21 bases between them. Per the germline V gene, CDR1 is DFQATT and CDR2 is SNEGSKA (reference sequence). The CDR3 is 14 residues long. The CDR3 sequence: CSAQGGGPRFEQYF. CDR3 in DNA: TGCAGTGCGCAGGGGGGAGGACCACGATTCGAGCAGTACTTC.